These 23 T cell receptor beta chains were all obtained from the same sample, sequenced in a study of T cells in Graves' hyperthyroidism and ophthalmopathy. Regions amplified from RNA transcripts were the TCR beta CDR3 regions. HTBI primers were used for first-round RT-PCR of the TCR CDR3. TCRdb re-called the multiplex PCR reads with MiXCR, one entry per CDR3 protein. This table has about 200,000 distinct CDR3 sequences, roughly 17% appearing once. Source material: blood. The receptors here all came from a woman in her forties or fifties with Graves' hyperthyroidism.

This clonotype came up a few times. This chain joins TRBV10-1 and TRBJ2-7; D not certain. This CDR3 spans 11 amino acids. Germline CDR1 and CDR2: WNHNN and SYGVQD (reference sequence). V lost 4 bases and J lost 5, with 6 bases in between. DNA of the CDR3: TGCGCCAGCAGTGGGCCAGACGAGCAGTACTTC. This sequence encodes CASSGPDEQYF.

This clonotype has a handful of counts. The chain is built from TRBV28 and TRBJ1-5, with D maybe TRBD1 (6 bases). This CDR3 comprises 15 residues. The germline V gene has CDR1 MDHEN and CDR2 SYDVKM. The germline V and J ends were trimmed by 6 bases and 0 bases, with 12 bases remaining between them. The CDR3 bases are TGTGCCAGCAGGGGGACAAATTATAGCAATCAGCCCCAGCATTTT. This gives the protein CASRGTNYSNQPQHF.

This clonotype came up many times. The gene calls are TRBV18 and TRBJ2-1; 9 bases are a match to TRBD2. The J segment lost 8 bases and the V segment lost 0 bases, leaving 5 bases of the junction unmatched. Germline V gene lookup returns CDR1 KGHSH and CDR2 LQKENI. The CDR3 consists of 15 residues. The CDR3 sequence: CASSPPGLARDEQFF. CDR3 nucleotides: TGTGCCAGCTCACCACCGGGACTAGCAAGGGATGAGCAGTTCTTC.

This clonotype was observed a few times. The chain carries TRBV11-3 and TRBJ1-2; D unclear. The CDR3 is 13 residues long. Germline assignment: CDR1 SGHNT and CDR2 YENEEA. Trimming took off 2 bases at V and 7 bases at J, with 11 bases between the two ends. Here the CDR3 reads CASSLMAGGGYTF. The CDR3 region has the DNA TGTGCCAGCAGCTTAATGGCTGGCGGTGGCTACACCTTC.

CDR3 sequence (DNA): TGTGCCAGCAGCGCACAGGGTGGGAGGGGAGATACGCAGTATTTT. Amino acids: CASSAQGGRGDTQYF. J is TRBJ2-3 and V is TRBV13; tentatively, D is TRBD2 (7 bases). V was pared by 5 bases and J by 5 bases, with 17 bases between. From germline, CDR1 is PRHDT and CDR2 FYEKMQ (reference sequence). CDR3 size: 15 residues.

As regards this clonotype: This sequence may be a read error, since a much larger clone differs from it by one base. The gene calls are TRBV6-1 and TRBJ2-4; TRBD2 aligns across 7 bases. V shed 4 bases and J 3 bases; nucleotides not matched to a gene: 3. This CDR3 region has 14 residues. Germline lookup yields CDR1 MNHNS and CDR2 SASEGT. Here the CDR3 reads CASSGPGGKNIQYF. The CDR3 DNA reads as TGTGCCAGCAGTGGACCGGGAGGCAAAAACATTCAGTACTTC.

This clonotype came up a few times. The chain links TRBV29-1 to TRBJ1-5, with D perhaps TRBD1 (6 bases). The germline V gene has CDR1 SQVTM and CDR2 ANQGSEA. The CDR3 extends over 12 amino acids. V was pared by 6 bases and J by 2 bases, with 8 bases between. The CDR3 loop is CSVRQGNQPQHF. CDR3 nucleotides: TGCAGCGTAAGACAGGGCAATCAGCCCCAGCATTTT.

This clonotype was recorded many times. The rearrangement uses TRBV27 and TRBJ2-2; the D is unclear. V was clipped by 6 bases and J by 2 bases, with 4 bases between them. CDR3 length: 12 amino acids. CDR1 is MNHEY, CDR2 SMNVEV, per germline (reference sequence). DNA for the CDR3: TGTGCCAGCAGCTATAACACCGGGGAGCTGTTTTTT. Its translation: CASSYNTGELFF.

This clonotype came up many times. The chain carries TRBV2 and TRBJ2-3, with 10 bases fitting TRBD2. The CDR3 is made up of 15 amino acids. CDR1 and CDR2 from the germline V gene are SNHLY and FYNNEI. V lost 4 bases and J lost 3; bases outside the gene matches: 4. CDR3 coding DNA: TGTGCCAGCAGTGCAGCGGGAGGGACTACAGATACGCAGTATTTT. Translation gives CASSAAGGTTDTQYF.

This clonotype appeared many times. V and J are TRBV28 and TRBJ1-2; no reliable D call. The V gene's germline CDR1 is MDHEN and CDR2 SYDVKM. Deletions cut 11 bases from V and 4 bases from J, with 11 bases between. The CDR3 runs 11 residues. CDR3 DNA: TGTGCCGGACGAGCTAGCTATGGCTACACCTTC. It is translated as CAGRASYGYTF.

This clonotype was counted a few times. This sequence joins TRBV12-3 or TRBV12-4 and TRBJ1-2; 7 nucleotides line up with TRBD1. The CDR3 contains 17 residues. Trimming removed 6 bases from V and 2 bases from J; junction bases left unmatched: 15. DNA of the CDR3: TGTGCCAGCAGCCCTCAACCCTTCGACAGGGCCAACTATGGCTACACCTTC. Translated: CASSPQPFDRANYGYTF.

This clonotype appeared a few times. CDR3 loop: CASSQELAGFDEQFF. CDR3 DNA: TGTGCCAGCAGCCAAGAGCTAGCGGGTTTCGATGAGCAGTTCTTC. This chain connects TRBV3-1 to TRBJ2-1; 8 nucleotides match TRBD2. Germline assignment: CDR1 LGHDT and CDR2 YNNKEL (reference sequence). The J segment lost 8 bases and the V segment lost 0 bases, leaving 6 bases of the junction unmatched. The CDR3 sequence is 15 residues long.

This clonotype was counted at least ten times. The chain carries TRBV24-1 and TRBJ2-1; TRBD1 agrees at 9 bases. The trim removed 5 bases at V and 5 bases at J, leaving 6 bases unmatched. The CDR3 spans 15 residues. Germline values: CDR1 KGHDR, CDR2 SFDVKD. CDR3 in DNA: TGTGCCACCAGTGTCGGGACAGGGCAACACAATGAGCAGTTCTTC. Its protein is CATSVGTGQHNEQFF.

The CDR3 nucleotides are TGTGCCAGCAGTTTGAGCGAGCGCCAAGTAGGGGGCACAGATACGCAGTATTTT. Protein sequence: CASSLSERQVGGTDTQYF. The chain combines TRBV12-3 or TRBV12-4 with TRBJ2-3, with D perhaps TRBD1 (5 bases). The CDR3 covers 18 residues. The V gene lost 3 bases and the J gene lost 1 base, with 20 bases spanning the gap.

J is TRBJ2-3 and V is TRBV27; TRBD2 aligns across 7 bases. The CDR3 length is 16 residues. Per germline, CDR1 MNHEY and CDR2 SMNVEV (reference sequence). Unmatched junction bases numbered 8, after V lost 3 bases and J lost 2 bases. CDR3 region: CASSFEASGNTDTQYF. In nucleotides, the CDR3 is TGTGCCAGCAGTTTTGAGGCTAGCGGAAACACAGATACGCAGTATTTT.

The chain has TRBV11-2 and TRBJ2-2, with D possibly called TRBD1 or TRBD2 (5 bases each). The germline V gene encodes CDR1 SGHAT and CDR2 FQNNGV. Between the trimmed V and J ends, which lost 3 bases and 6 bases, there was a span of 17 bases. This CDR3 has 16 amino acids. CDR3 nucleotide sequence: TGTGCCAGCAGCTTTCCGGGGACGTACTTCTCCGGGGAGCTGTTTTTT. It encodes CASSFPGTYFSGELFF.

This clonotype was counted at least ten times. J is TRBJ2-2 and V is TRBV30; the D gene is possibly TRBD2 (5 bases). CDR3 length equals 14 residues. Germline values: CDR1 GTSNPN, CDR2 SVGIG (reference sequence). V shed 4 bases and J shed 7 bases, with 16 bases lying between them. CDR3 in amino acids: CAWTQLDDGGELFF. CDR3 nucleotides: TGTGCCTGGACCCAACTAGATGATGGCGGGGAGCTGTTTTTT.

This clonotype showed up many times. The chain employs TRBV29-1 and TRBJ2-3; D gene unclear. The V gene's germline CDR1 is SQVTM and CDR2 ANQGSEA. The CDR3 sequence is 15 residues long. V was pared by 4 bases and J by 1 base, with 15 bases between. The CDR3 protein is CSVALTNARTDTQYF. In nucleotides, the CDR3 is TGCAGCGTTGCCCTTACTAACGCGCGCACAGATACGCAGTATTTT.

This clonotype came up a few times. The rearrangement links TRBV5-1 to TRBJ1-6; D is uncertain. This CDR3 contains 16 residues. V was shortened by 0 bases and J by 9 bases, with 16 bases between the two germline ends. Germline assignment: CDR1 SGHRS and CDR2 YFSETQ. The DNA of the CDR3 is TGCGCCAGCAGCTTGGACTCCTTCCCCGGAATTTCACCCCTCCACTTT. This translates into CASSLDSFPGISPLHF.

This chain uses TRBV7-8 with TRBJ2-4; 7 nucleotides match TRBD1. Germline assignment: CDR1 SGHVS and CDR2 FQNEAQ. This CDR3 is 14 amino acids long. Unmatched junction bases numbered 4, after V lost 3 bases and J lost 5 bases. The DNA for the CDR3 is TGTGCCAGCAGCTTCCGGACAGGCGAAAACATTCAGTACTTC. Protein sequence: CASSFRTGENIQYF. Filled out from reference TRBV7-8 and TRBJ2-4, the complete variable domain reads GAGVSQSPRYKVAKRGQDVALRCDPISGHVSLFWYQQALGQGPEFLTYFQNEAQLDKSGLPSDRFFAERPEGSVSTLKIQRTQQEDSAVYLCASSFRTGENIQYFGAGTRLSVL.

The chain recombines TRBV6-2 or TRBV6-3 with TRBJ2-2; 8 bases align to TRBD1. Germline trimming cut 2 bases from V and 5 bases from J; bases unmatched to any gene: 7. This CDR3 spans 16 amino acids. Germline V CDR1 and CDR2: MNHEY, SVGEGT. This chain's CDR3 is CASSYTRQGITGELFF. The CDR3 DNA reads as TGTGCCAGCAGTTACACGCGACAGGGGATAACCGGGGAGCTGTTTTTT.

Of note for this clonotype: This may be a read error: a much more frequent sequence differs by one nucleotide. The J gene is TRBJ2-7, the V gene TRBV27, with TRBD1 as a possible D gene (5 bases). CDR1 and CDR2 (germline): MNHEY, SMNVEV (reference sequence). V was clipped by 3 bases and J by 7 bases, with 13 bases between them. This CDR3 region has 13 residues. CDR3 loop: CASSFQGEGEQYF. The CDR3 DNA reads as TGTGCCAGCAGTTTCCAAGGGGAAGGAGAGCAGTACTTC.

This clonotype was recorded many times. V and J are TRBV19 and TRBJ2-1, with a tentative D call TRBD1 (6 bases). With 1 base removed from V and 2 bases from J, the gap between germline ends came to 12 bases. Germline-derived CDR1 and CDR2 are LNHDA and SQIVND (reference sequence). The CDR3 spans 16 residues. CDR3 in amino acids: CASSIGGGRTYNEQFF. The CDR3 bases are TGTGCCAGTAGTATAGGAGGGGGACGAACCTACAATGAGCAGTTCTTC.